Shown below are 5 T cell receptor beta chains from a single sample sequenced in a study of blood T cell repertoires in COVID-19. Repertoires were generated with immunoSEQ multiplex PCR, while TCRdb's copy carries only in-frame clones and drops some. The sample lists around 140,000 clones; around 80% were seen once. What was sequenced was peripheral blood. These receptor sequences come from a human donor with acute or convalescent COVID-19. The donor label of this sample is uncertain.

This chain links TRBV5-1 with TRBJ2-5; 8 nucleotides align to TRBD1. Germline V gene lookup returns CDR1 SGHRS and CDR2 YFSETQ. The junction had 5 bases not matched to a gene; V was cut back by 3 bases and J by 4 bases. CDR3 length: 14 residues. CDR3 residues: CASSSAGTGETQYF. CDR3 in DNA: TGCGCCAGCAGCTCCGCGGGGACAGGAGAGACCCAGTACTTC.

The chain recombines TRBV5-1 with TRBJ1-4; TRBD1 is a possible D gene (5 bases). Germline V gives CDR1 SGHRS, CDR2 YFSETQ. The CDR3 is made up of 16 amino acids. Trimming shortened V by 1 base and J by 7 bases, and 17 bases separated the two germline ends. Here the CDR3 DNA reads TGCGCCAGCAGCTTGAGCCCGGGGGGAAGAGCTGAAAAACTGTTTTTT. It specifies CASSLSPGGRAEKLFF.

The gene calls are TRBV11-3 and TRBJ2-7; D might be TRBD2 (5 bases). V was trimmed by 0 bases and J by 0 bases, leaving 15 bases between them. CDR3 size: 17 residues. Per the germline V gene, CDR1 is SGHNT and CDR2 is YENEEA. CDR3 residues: CASSLEGVGGYSYEQYF. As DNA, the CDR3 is TGTGCCAGCAGCTTAGAGGGCGTTGGAGGATACTCCTACGAGCAGTACTTC.

CDR3 region: CASSPRALMNTEAFF. The CDR3 DNA reads as TGTGCCAGCTCCCCCCGAGCTCTCATGAACACTGAAGCTTTCTTT. The rearrangement uses TRBV18 and TRBJ1-1; no definite D call. Trimming stripped 6 bases from V and 0 bases from J, with 14 bases between. This CDR3 is built from 15 residues. Per germline, CDR1 KGHSH and CDR2 LQKENI. Complete variable domain (other parts from reference TRBV18 and TRBJ1-1): NAGVMQNPRHLVRRRGQEARLRCSPMKGHSHVYWYRQLPEEGLKFMVYLQKENIIDESGMPKERFSAEFPKEGPSILRIQQVVRGDSAAYFCASSPRALMNTEAFFGQGTRLTVV.

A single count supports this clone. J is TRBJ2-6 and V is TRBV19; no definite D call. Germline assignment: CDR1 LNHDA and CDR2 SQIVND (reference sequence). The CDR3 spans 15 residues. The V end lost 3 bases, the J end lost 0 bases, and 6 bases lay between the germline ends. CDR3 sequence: CASSIRFSGANVLTF. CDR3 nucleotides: TGTGCCAGTAGTATCAGATTCTCTGGGGCCAACGTCCTGACTTTC.